The 21 T cell receptor beta chains in this list originate from one sample, sequenced in a study of cytomegalovirus exposure and HLA in healthy donors. 13 Jbeta primers and 60 Vbeta primers were used for the PCR. Clones were sequenced by immunoSEQ multiplex PCR, and TCRdb holds only the in-frame ones, with some missing. The sample comprises about 190,000 clones, more than 70% of which are singletons, and approximately 4.8% rests with the top ten. Sequencing was carried out using PBMCs. These receptor sequences come from a man aged 25-40 years in good health and CMV-seropositive.

In its sample, this clone was seen a few times. CDR3 nucleotides: TGCGCCAGCAGCTTCCTAACAGGGGGCAACTCTGGGGCCAACGTCCTGACTTTC. Amino acid sequence: CASSFLTGGNSGANVLTF. The gene calls are TRBV5-1 and TRBJ2-6; 9 bases agree with TRBD1. Trimming cost V 2 bases and J 0 bases; bases outside gene matches: 6. In germline, CDR1 is SGHRS, CDR2 YFSETQ. There are 18 residues in the CDR3.

Notes on this clone: Compared with germline, one end of the junction differs, possibly owing to a read error. The genes are TRBV7-7 and TRBJ2-3; 7 bases match TRBD1. Germline CDR1 is SSHAT and CDR2 is FNYEAQ (reference sequence). The CDR3 has 15 residues. The CDR3 spells CASSLEGASTDTQYF. In DNA, the CDR3 is TGTGCTAGCAGCTTAGAGGGGGCTAGCACAGATACGCAGTATTTT.

V and J are TRBV10-3 and TRBJ1-2, with D tentatively TRBD1 (6 bases). The ends were cut back, 2 bases at V and 4 bases at J, with 17 bases in the middle. Germline assignment: CDR1 ENHRY and CDR2 SYGVKD. CDR3 length equals 16 residues. The DNA for the CDR3 is TGTGCCATCAGTGAGAGCGGACAGACCCCTGGCTATGGCTACACCTTC. It yields the protein CAISESGQTPGYGYTF.

This chain joins TRBV19 and TRBJ1-3, with a tentative D call TRBD1 (5 bases). Germline values: CDR1 LNHDA, CDR2 SQIVND (reference sequence). This CDR3 contains 14 residues. Trimming stripped 7 bases from V and 3 bases from J, with 13 bases between. The CDR3 region has the DNA TGTGCCAGTACCGAAGGGGCTTATGGAAACACCATATATTTT. Translation: CASTEGAYGNTIYF.

The J gene is TRBJ1-3, the V gene TRBV9, with 10 bases aligning to TRBD1. V shed 4 bases, J shed 0 bases, and the junction held 7 bases outside the gene matches. Germline-derived CDR1 and CDR2 are SGDLS and YYNGEE. The CDR3 loop spans 17 amino acids. CDR3 in DNA: TGTGCCAGCAGCCCGTGGACAGGGGGAGACTCTGGAAACACCATATATTTT. Its protein is CASSPWTGGDSGNTIYF.

The rearrangement joins TRBV10-3 to TRBJ2-7; tentatively, D is TRBD1 (7 bases). Trimming took 4 bases from V and 7 from J, leaving 17 bases between them. Germline V gene sequence: CDR1 ENHRY, CDR2 SYGVKD. The CDR3 runs to 14 residues. CDR3 nucleotide sequence: TGTGCCATCAGTGGCCTTGACAGGGCGGGGGAGCAGTACTTC. Residues: CAISGLDRAGEQYF.

V gene TRBV25-1 combines with J gene TRBJ1-2; D may be TRBD1 (6 bases). This CDR3 region has 17 residues. Trimming shortened V by 2 bases and J by 5 bases, and 21 bases separated the two germline ends. Germline V CDR1 and CDR2: MGHDK, SYGVNS. DNA of the CDR3: TGTGCCAGCAGTGAAAGGGGGACGGTAGCGGGCAAATATGGCTACACCTTC. Amino acid sequence: CASSERGTVAGKYGYTF.

CDR3 region: CASSQGLAGGTQETQYF. The CDR3 bases are TGCGCCAGCAGCCAAGGATTGGCGGGGGGAACCCAAGAGACCCAGTACTTC. The chain couples TRBV4-3 to TRBJ2-5, with 8 bases matching TRBD2. Germline V gene lookup returns CDR1 LGHNA and CDR2 YSLEER. V shed 1 base, J shed 1 base, and the junction held 8 bases outside the gene matches. The CDR3 runs to 17 residues.

This clone was detected once. The rearrangement joins TRBV18 to TRBJ2-5; D may be TRBD2 (6 bases). This CDR3 is 15 amino acids long. Trimming took off 6 bases at V and 2 bases at J, with 16 bases between the two ends. CDR1 KGHSH and CDR2 LQKENI come from the germline V gene. The CDR3 loop is CASSPRDGTQETQYF. CDR3 in DNA: TGTGCCAGCTCCCCCCGAGACGGGACTCAAGAGACCCAGTACTTC.

CDR3 DNA: TGCGCCAGCAGCTTGGTCGCAGCCTCCGACTCCGAGCAGTACTTC. Protein: CASSLVAASDSEQYF. The genes are TRBV5-1 and TRBJ2-7; D is uncertain. The CDR3 contains 15 residues. The V and J ends lost 0 bases and 6 bases respectively, with 16 bases between them. Per the germline V gene, CDR1 is SGHRS and CDR2 is YFSETQ.

The rearrangement uses TRBV11-2 and TRBJ2-3; D ambiguous. Germline loops: CDR1 SGHAT, CDR2 FQNNGV. V lost 7 bases and J lost 0, with 2 bases in between. The CDR3 sequence is 11 residues long. Written as DNA, the CDR3 is TGTGCCAGCACGAGCACAGATACGCAGTATTTT. It specifies CASTSTDTQYF. The whole variable domain, remainder taken from reference TRBV11-2 and TRBJ2-3, is EAGVAQSPRYKIIEKRQSVAFWCNPISGHATLYWYQQILGQGPKLLIQFQNNGVVDDSQLPKDRFSAERLKGVDSTLKIQPAKLEDSAVYLCASTSTDTQYFGPGTRLTVL.

Concerning this clone: The same CDR3 is also encoded by other DNA sequences in this sample. The gene calls are TRBV19 and TRBJ1-5; no reliable D call. Trimming removed 1 base at V and 4 bases at J, with 5 bases between. The CDR3 is 13 amino acids. Looked up from germline, CDR1 is LNHDA and CDR2 is SQIVND (reference sequence). CDR3 nucleotide sequence: TGTGCCAGTAGTATAGCGAGAAATCAGCCCCAGCATTTT. Amino acid sequence: CASSIARNQPQHF.

J is TRBJ1-4 and V is TRBV30, with no clear D. CDR1 and CDR2 from the germline V gene are GTSNPN and SVGIG (reference sequence). The CDR3 contains 14 residues. Trimming left V 2 bases short and J 6 bases short, with 13 bases between. The CDR3 DNA follows: TGTGCCTGGAGTCCGGGGAGGATTGATGAAAAACTGTTTTTT. Amino acids: CAWSPGRIDEKLFF. Using reference TRBV30 and TRBJ1-4 for the parts outside the CDR3, the full variable domain is SQTIHQWPATLVQPVGSPLSLECTVEGTSNPNLYWYRQAAGRGLQLLFYSVGIGQISSEVPQNLSASRPQDRQFILSSKKLLLSDSGFYLCAWSPGRIDEKLFFGSGTQLSVL.

The rearrangement uses TRBV18 and TRBJ2-5, with D perhaps matching TRBD1 (6 bases). V was trimmed by 3 bases and J by 5 bases, leaving 16 bases between them. This CDR3 spans 15 amino acids. From germline, CDR1 is KGHSH and CDR2 LQKENI. Here the CDR3 reads CASSPRDKVLETQYF. CDR3 nucleotides: TGTGCCAGCTCACCCCGGGACAAAGTTCTGGAGACCCAGTACTTC.

This clone has just a few counts. The V gene is TRBV19, the J gene TRBJ2-7; D remains ambiguous. The germline CDR1 and CDR2 sequences are LNHDA and SQIVND (reference sequence). CDR3 length equals 15 residues. Trimming took 3 bases from V and 7 from J, leaving 19 bases between them. The CDR3, as DNA: TGTGCCAGTAGTATTCCCCTCGTCCCCCTACGAGAGCAGTACTTC. It codes for CASSIPLVPLREQYF.

A few counts support this clone. The V and J genes are TRBV7-3 and TRBJ2-3; 11 nucleotides align to TRBD2. The CDR3 extends over 15 amino acids. Germline V gives CDR1 SGHTA, CDR2 FQGTGA. Trimming took 2 bases from V and 5 from J; bases not matched to a gene: 3. Here the CDR3 reads CASSLQGLAGDTQYF. Here the CDR3 DNA reads TGTGCCAGCAGCTTACAAGGACTAGCGGGAGATACGCAGTATTTT.

The genes are TRBV6-6 and TRBJ2-2, with 7 bases that match TRBD2. This CDR3 has 14 amino acids. V shed 5 bases, J shed 2 bases, and the junction held 2 bases outside the gene matches. Germline lookup yields CDR1 MNHNY and CDR2 SVGAGI (reference sequence). The CDR3 DNA reads TGTGCCAGCAGTCGGGACTACAACACCGGGGAGCTGTTTTTT. Translated: CASSRDYNTGELFF.

The rearrangement uses TRBV6-5 and TRBJ2-7, with D perhaps matching TRBD1 (6 bases). The CDR3 is made up of 14 amino acids. Germline V gene data show CDR1 as MNHEY and CDR2 as SVGAGI. V shed 6 bases and J shed 2 bases, with 14 bases lying between them. CDR3 in amino acids: CASRLTGSTYEQYF. In DNA form, the CDR3 reads TGTGCCAGCAGGCTGACAGGATCCACCTACGAGCAGTACTTC.

The chain has TRBV28 and TRBJ2-7; D may be TRBD2 (5 bases). The V end lost 1 base, the J end lost 2 bases, and 12 bases lay between the germline ends. The CDR3 runs to 15 residues. Germline V gene data show CDR1 as MDHEN and CDR2 as SYDVKM. Here the CDR3 DNA reads TGTGCCAGCAGTTTATCGGGCGGGCCGACCTACGAGCAGTACTTC. Translated: CASSLSGGPTYEQYF. The whole variable domain, filled in from reference TRBV28 and TRBJ2-7, reads DVKVTQSSRYLVKRTGEKVFLECVQDMDHENMFWYRQDPGLGLRLIYFSYDVKMKEKGDIPEGYSVSREKKERFSLILESASTNQTSMYLCASSLSGGPTYEQYFGPGTRLTVT.

V and J are TRBV28 and TRBJ2-1; perhaps TRBD2 as D (6 bases). The CDR3 has 13 residues. From germline, CDR1 is MDHEN and CDR2 SYDVKM. V lost 8 bases to trimming and J lost 0 bases, with 8 bases between them. CDR3 coding DNA: TGTGCCAGCCTCGGGAGCTCCTACAATGAGCAGTTCTTC. The encoded protein is CASLGSSYNEQFF.

This clone was picked up a small number of times. The chain uses TRBV7-2 and TRBJ1-1; 11 bases fit TRBD1. Trimming at V came to 3 bases and at J to 4 bases, leaving 1 base not matched to a gene. The CDR3 is 14 amino acids. From germline, CDR1 is SGHTA and CDR2 FQGNSA. The chain's CDR3 is CASSFGTGGTEAFF. The CDR3, as DNA: TGTGCCAGCAGCTTCGGGACAGGGGGCACTGAAGCTTTCTTT. Full variable domain (outside the CDR3, taken from reference TRBV7-2 and TRBJ1-1): GAGVSQSPSNKVTEKGKDVELRCDPISGHTALYWYRQSLGQGLEFLIYFQGNSAPDKSGLPSDRFSAERTGGSVSTLTIQRTQQEDSAVYLCASSFGTGGTEAFFGQGTRLTVV.